This T cell receptor (beta chain) stems from a study of T cells expressing NK-cell markers. One entry per CDR3 protein, without DNA, is what TCRdb gives after re-calling the 5' RACE reads. The sample table sets out 90,000 to 130,000 distinct CDR3 sequences. The CDR3 spans 17 residues. From germline, CDR1 is SEHNR and CDR2 FQNEAQ (reference sequence). V usage is TRBV7-9 and J usage is TRBJ2-2; without DNA, the TCRdb call of TRBD2 cannot be checked. The material sequenced was blood T cells: a sorted CD56 or NKG2C T cell subset, CD4+ or CD8+ T cells, or bulk PBMC T cells (not recorded which). The TCR was taken from a woman between 18 and 70 years old in good health. The CDR3 is CASRRPLAGENTGELFF.